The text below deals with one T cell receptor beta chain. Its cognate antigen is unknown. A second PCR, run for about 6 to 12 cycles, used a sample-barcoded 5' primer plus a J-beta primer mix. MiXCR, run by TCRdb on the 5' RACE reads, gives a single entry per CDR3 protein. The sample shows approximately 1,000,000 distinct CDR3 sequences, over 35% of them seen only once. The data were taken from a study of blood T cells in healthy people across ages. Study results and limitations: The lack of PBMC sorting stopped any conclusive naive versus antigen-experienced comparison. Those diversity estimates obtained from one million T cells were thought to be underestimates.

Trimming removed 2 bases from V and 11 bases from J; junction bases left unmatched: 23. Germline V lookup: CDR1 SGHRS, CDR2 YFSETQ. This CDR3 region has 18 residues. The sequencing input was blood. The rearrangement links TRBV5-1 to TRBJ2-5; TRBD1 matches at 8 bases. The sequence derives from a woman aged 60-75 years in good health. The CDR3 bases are TGCGCCAGCAGCTTACGACTAAAGGGGACAGGTTCTCCGAATGAGCAGTACTTC. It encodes CASSLRLKGTGSPNEQYF. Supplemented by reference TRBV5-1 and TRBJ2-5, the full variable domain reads KAGVTQTPRYLIKTRGQQVTLSCSPISGHRSVSWYQQTPGQGLQFLFEYFSETQRNKGNFPGRFSGRQFSNSRSEMNVSTLELGDSALYLCASSLRLKGTGSPNEQYFGPGTRLLVL.